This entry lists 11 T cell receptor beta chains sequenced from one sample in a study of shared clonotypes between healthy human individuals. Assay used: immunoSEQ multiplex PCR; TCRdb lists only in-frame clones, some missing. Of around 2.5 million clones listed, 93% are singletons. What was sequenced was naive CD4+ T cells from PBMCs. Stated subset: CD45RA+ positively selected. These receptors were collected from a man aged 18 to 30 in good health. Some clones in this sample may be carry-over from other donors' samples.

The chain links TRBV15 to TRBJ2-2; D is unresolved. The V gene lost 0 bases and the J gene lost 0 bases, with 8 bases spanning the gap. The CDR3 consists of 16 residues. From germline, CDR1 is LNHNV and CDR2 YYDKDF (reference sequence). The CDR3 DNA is TGTGCCACCAGCAGAGACACAGTTACGAACACCGGGGAGCTGTTTTTT. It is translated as CATSRDTVTNTGELFF.

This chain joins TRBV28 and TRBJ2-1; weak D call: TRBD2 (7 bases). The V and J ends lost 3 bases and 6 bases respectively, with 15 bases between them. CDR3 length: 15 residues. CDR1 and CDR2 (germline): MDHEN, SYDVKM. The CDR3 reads CASSFLRGGFNEQFF. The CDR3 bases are TGTGCCAGCAGTTTCTTAAGGGGGGGATTCAATGAGCAGTTCTTC.

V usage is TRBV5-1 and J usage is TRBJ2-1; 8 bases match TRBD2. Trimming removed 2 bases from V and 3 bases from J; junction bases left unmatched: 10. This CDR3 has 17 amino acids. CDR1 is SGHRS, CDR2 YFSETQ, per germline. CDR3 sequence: CASSFLPGLGVYNEQFF. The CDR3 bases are TGCGCCAGCAGCTTTTTACCGGGACTAGGGGTCTACAATGAGCAGTTCTTC.

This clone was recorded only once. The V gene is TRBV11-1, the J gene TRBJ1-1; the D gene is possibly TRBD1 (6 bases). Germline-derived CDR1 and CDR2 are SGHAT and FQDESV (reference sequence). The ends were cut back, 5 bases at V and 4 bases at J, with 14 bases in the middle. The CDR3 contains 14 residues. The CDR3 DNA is TGTGCCAGCAGCAAACAGGGCGCCGGCACTGAAGCTTTCTTT. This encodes CASSKQGAGTEAFF.

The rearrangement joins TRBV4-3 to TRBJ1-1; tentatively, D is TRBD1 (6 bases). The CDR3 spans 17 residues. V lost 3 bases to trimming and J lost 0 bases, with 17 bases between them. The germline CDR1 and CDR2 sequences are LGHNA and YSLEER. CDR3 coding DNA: TGCGCCAGCAGCCAGCGCGCTAGAGGACAGATGAACACTGAAGCTTTCTTT. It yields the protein CASSQRARGQMNTEAFF.

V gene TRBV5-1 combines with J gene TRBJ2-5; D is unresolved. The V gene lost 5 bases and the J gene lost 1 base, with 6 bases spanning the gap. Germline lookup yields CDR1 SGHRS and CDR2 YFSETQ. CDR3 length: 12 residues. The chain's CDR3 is CASRVTQETQYF. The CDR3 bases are TGCGCCAGCAGAGTGACCCAAGAGACCCAGTACTTC.

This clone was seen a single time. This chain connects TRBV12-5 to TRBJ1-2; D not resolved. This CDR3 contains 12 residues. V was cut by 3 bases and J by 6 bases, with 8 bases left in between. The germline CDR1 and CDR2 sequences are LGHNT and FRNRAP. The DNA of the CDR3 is TGTGCTAGTGGTTTATCTGGGGATGGCTACACCTTC. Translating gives CASGLSGDGYTF.

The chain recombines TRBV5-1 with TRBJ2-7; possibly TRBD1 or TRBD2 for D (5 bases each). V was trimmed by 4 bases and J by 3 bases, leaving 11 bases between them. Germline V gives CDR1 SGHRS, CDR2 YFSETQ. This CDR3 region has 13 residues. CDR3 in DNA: TGCGCCAGCAGCCTAACGGGGCACTACGAGCAGTACTTC. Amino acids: CASSLTGHYEQYF.

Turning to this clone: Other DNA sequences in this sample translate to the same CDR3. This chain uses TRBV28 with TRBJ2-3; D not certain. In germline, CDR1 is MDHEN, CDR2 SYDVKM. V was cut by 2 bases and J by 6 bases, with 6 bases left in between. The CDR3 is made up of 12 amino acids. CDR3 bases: TGTGCCAGCAGTTTAGTGGGGGATACGCAGTATTTT. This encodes CASSLVGDTQYF.

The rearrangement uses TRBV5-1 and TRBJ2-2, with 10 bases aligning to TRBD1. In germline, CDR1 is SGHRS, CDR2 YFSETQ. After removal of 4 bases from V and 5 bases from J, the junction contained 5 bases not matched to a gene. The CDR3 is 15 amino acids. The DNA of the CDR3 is TGCGCCAGCAGCCGTGGACAGGGGGAGACCGGGGAGCTGTTTTTT. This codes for CASSRGQGETGELFF.

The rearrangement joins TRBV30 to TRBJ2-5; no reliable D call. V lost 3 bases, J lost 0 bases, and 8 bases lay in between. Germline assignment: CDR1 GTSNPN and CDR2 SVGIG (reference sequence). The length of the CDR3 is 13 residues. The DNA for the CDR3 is TGTGCCTGGAGACACCTATACCAAGAGACCCAGTACTTC. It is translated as CAWRHLYQETQYF.